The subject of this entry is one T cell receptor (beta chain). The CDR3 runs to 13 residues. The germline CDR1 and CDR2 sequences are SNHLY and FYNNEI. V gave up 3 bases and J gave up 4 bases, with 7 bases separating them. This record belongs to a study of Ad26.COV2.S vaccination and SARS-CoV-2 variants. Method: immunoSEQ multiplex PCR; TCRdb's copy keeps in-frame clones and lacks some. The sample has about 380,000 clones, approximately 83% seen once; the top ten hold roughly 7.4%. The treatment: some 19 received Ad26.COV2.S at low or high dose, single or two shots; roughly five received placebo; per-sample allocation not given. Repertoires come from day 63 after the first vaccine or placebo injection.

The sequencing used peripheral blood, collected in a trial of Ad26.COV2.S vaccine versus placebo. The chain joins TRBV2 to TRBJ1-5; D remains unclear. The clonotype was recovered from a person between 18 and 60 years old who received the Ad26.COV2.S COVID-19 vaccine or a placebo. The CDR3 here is CASSDRRNQPQHF. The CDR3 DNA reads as TGTGCCAGCAGTGACAGGAGAAATCAGCCCCAGCATTTT.